This entry lists 22 T cell receptor beta chains sequenced from one sample in a study of shared clonotypes between healthy human individuals. Clones were sequenced by immunoSEQ multiplex PCR, and TCRdb holds only the in-frame ones, with some missing. The repertoire holds roughly 510,000 clones, 75% to 80% seen once, with around 12% in the top ten. Source material: PBMCs. The receptor source for this set is a woman in her forties in good health. Some clones in this sample may be carry-over from other donors' samples.

The chain recombines TRBV6-1 with TRBJ2-4; 7 bases are shared with TRBD1. After removal of 6 bases from V and 7 bases from J, the junction contained 6 bases not matched to a gene. The CDR3 extends over 13 amino acids. Germline V gene data show CDR1 as MNHNS and CDR2 as SASEGT. In DNA, the CDR3 is TGTGCCAGCAGACCCGACAGGGACAACATTCAGTACTTC. Translating gives CASRPDRDNIQYF.

This clone was observed a single time. The same CDR3 also results from other DNA sequences found in this sample. This chain links TRBV6-6 with TRBJ2-3; D is uncertain. The CDR3 contains 13 residues. Trimming took off 0 bases at V and 3 bases at J, with 4 bases between the two ends. Germline assignment: CDR1 MNHNY and CDR2 SVGAGI (reference sequence). CDR3 protein: CASSYSETDTQYF. CDR3 nucleotides: TGTGCCAGCAGTTACTCAGAGACAGATACGCAGTATTTT.

As for this clone: This likely reflects a read error, since a far larger clone is one base away. Other DNA sequences from this sample encode an identical CDR3 as well. J is TRBJ2-7 and V is TRBV20-1, with unresolved D. CDR3 length: 10 residues. Germline loops: CDR1 DFQATT, CDR2 SNEGSKA (reference sequence). The CDR3 region has the DNA TGTAGTGCCTTAGGGTACGAGCAGTACTTC. This encodes CSALGYEQYF.

The J gene is TRBJ2-7, the V gene TRBV29-1; TRBD2 agrees at 8 bases. The ends lost 6 bases at V and 5 bases at J; junction bases unmatched: 6. The germline V gene has CDR1 SQVTM and CDR2 ANQGSEA. The CDR3 extends over 12 amino acids. Here the CDR3 DNA reads TGCAGCGTCCAAACGGGAGGGGACGAGCAGTACTTC. The encoded protein is CSVQTGGDEQYF.

This clone was seen a single time. V gene TRBV5-1 combines with J gene TRBJ2-3; 14 bases align to TRBD2. The trim removed 0 bases at V and 5 bases at J, leaving 5 bases unmatched. From germline, CDR1 is SGHRS and CDR2 YFSETQ. CDR3 length: 17 amino acids. CDR3 amino acids: CASSLGGLAGVKDTQYF. The CDR3 nucleotides read TGCGCCAGCAGCTTGGGGGGACTAGCGGGAGTTAAAGATACGCAGTATTTT. The full variable domain, with the rest looked up from reference TRBV5-1 and TRBJ2-3, is KAGVTQTPRYLIKTRGQQVTLSCSPISGHRSVSWYQQTPGQGLQFLFEYFSETQRNKGNFPGRFSGRQFSNSRSEMNVSTLELGDSALYLCASSLGGLAGVKDTQYFGPGTRLTVL.

This clone appeared a single time. V and J are TRBV5-1 and TRBJ2-3; TRBD2 agrees at 7 bases. Germline lookup yields CDR1 SGHRS and CDR2 YFSETQ. The CDR3 covers 13 residues. Germline trimming cut 4 bases from V and 4 bases from J; bases unmatched to any gene: 3. CDR3 in amino acids: CASSAGLADTQYF. Here the CDR3 DNA reads TGCGCCAGCAGCGCCGGACTAGCAGATACGCAGTATTTT. Supplemented by reference TRBV5-1 and TRBJ2-3, the full variable domain reads KAGVTQTPRYLIKTRGQQVTLSCSPISGHRSVSWYQQTPGQGLQFLFEYFSETQRNKGNFPGRFSGRQFSNSRSEMNVSTLELGDSALYLCASSAGLADTQYFGPGTRLTVL.

This clone came up a few times. One base away lies a much larger clone, so this may be a sequencing read error. Other DNA variants within this sample encode the same CDR3. This chain links TRBV7-9 with TRBJ2-1; D is unresolved. The V and J ends lost 2 bases and 1 base respectively, with 0 bases between them. The V gene's germline CDR1 is SEHNR and CDR2 FQNEAQ (reference sequence). The CDR3 contains 12 residues. The CDR3 region has the DNA TGTGCCAGCAGCTTATCCTACAATGAGCAGTTCTTC. Translated: CASSLSYNEQFF.

The chain recombines TRBV4-2 with TRBJ2-5; D is tentatively TRBD1 or TRBD2 (5 bases each). The CDR3 loop spans 14 amino acids. Trimming cost V 8 bases and J 1 base, with 14 bases left between them. Germline lookup yields CDR1 LGHNA and CDR2 YNFKEQ. CDR3 in DNA: TGTGCCAGCGGTCGGGACGATGGCCAAGAGACCCAGTACTTC. As protein: CASGRDDGQETQYF.

The rearrangement uses TRBV7-3 and TRBJ2-5, with D perhaps matching TRBD1 or TRBD2 (5 bases each). The germline V and J ends were trimmed by 0 bases and 4 bases, with 9 bases remaining between them. CDR1 and CDR2 (germline): SGHTA, FQGTGA. The CDR3 has 14 residues. CDR3 protein: CASSLTGDRETQYF. The CDR3 DNA reads as TGTGCCAGCAGCTTAACGGGGGATCGAGAGACCCAGTACTTC.

This chain links TRBV14 with TRBJ2-2; D remains ambiguous. The ends were cut back, 1 base at V and 6 bases at J, with 3 bases in the middle. Germline values: CDR1 SGHDN, CDR2 FVKESK. This CDR3 region has 12 residues. CDR3 amino acids: CASSQVAGELFF. CDR3 bases: TGTGCCAGCAGCCAAGTTGCCGGGGAGCTGTTTTTT.

V is TRBV28 and J is TRBJ2-3, with D possibly being TRBD2 (6 bases). Trimming stripped 5 bases from V and 2 bases from J, with 17 bases between. Germline V gene lookup returns CDR1 MDHEN and CDR2 SYDVKM. CDR3 length: 16 residues. The CDR3 coding sequence is TGTGCCAGCAGTAATGGAGGGAGTGGGGACACAGATACGCAGTATTTT. Translating it yields CASSNGGSGDTDTQYF.

This sequence joins TRBV7-9 and TRBJ2-1; 11 bases match TRBD2. J gave up 9 bases and V 5 bases, and 9 bases lay outside the gene matches. The germline CDR1 and CDR2 sequences are SEHNR and FQNEAQ (reference sequence). CDR3 length: 15 residues. The CDR3 spells CASSASSGRPREQFF. CDR3 nucleotide sequence: TGTGCCAGCAGCGCTTCTAGCGGGAGGCCCCGTGAGCAGTTCTTC.

This clone has a handful of counts. The rearrangement links TRBV28 to TRBJ1-5; 7 bases are shared with TRBD1. The CDR3 loop spans 16 amino acids. Trimming cost V 5 bases and J 0 bases; bases outside gene matches: 7. In germline, CDR1 is MDHEN, CDR2 SYDVKM. CDR3 protein: CASSGYRDSSNQPQHF. As DNA, the CDR3 is TGTGCCAGCAGTGGGTACCGGGACAGTAGCAATCAGCCCCAGCATTTT.

The chain carries TRBV9 and TRBJ2-1; TRBD2 aligns across 9 bases. Trimming cost V 3 bases and J 4 bases; bases outside gene matches: 11. Germline-derived CDR1 and CDR2 are SGDLS and YYNGEE. The CDR3 is made up of 17 amino acids. In nucleotides, the CDR3 is TGTGCCAGCAGCGGGGCAGTAGCGGGAGCTGGTTACAATGAGCAGTTCTTC. This gives the protein CASSGAVAGAGYNEQFF.

The CDR3 protein is CASSQDRRSEPQHF. In DNA, the CDR3 is TGTGCCAGCAGCCAAGATAGACGATCGGAGCCCCAGCATTTT. The chain is built from TRBV4-2 and TRBJ1-5; D is unclear. The CDR3 extends over 14 amino acids. Per germline, CDR1 LGHNA and CDR2 YNFKEQ. V shed 0 bases and J shed 8 bases, with 11 bases lying between them.

This clone was observed a single time. The V and J genes are TRBV27 and TRBJ2-7, with 8 bases lining up with TRBD2. V was pared by 7 bases and J by 4 bases, with 15 bases of the junction left unmatched. In germline, CDR1 is MNHEY, CDR2 SMNVEV (reference sequence). The CDR3 length is 16 residues. In nucleotides, the CDR3 is TGTGCCAGCATGAAATTAGCGGGACTACTTTTGTACGAGCAGTACTTC. It specifies CASMKLAGLLLYEQYF.

The J gene is TRBJ1-5, the V gene TRBV2; D perhaps matches TRBD1 (6 bases). The CDR3 covers 14 residues. Germline V gene lookup returns CDR1 SNHLY and CDR2 FYNNEI. The V end was cut by 6 bases, the J end by 4 bases, with 13 bases between. CDR3 amino acids: CASSLGQSNQPQHF. CDR3 coding DNA: TGTGCCAGCAGCCTAGGACAGTCGAATCAGCCCCAGCATTTT.

This clone has just a few counts. The chain is built from TRBV28 and TRBJ1-5; a weak D match, TRBD1 (5 bases). This CDR3 is 14 amino acids long. CDR1 is MDHEN, CDR2 SYDVKM, per germline. V was pared by 7 bases and J by 5 bases, with 15 bases between. CDR3 region: CASNPGGYHQPQHF. CDR3 coding DNA: TGTGCCAGCAATCCGGGGGGGTACCATCAGCCCCAGCATTTT.

This rearrangement joins TRBV9 to TRBJ2-5; no firm D call. CDR3 length: 15 residues. V shed 0 bases and J shed 2 bases, with 11 bases lying between them. CDR1 is SGDLS, CDR2 YYNGEE, per germline. In DNA form, the CDR3 reads TGTGCCAGCAGCGTAGGTGCCCCAGCTCAAGAGACCCAGTACTTC. Translating it yields CASSVGAPAQETQYF.

V gene TRBV9 combines with J gene TRBJ1-4; TRBD1 matches at 8 bases. The germline gives CDR1 SGDLS, CDR2 YYNGEE. This CDR3 has 16 amino acids. V was clipped by 3 bases and J by 5 bases; unmatched bases: 9. For the CDR3, the DNA is TGTGCCAGCAGCGGCAGGGGGACAGGACCGAATGAAAAACTGTTTTTT. It translates to CASSGRGTGPNEKLFF. Complete variable domain (other parts from reference TRBV9 and TRBJ1-4): DSGVTQTPKHLITATGQRVTLRCSPRSGDLSVYWYQQSLDQGLQFLIQYYNGEERAKGNILERFSAQQFPDLHSELNLSSLELGDSALYFCASSGRGTGPNEKLFFGSGTQLSVL.

The CDR3 protein is CASSPGTGGSEQYF. Here the CDR3 DNA reads TGTGCCAGCAGCCCCGGGACAGGGGGCAGCGAGCAGTACTTC. The chain recombines TRBV7-3 with TRBJ2-7, with 12 bases identical to TRBD1. The V gene's germline CDR1 is SGHTA and CDR2 FQGTGA. This CDR3 has 14 amino acids. Losses at the gene ends were 5 bases for V and 6 bases for J; bases not matched to a gene: 5.

This chain joins TRBV19 and TRBJ2-1; perhaps TRBD1 as D (5 bases). With 10 bases removed from V and 9 bases from J, the gap between germline ends came to 19 bases. The CDR3 has 13 residues. CDR1 is LNHDA, CDR2 SQIVND, per germline (reference sequence). CDR3 sequence (DNA): TGTGCCACCTCCGGAACTGGCAGGGTTGAGCAGTTCTTC. Protein: CATSGTGRVEQFF.